This TCR beta chain was documented in a study of identical twins. Notes on the study in general: Clonotypes of the beta chain that were abundant in cord blood carried fewer insertions (memory repertoires showed none).

This clonotype has a handful of counts. As yet, its antigen is unknown. The germline V gene encodes CDR1 SQVTM and CDR2 ANQGSEA. The CDR3 has 16 residues. Trimming at V came to 0 bases and at J to 4 bases, leaving 7 bases not matched to a gene. Each CDR3 protein is one row after TCRdb ran MiXCR on the 5' RACE reads. The table includes roughly 260,000 distinct CDR3 sequences, around 15% detected once. This chain joins TRBV29-1 and TRBJ2-3; TRBD2 aligns across 10 bases. The source of this sequence is a woman aged 18-35 years in good health. Input material: memory (CD45RO+) T cells sorted from blood. CDR3 sequence: CSVEDRLAGVADTQYF. CDR3 DNA: TGCAGCGTTGAAGATCGGCTAGCGGGGGTAGCAGATACGCAGTATTTT.